This is a list of T cell receptor beta chains from one sample in a study of T cells after yellow fever vaccination. MiXCR was run by TCRdb on the 5' RACE reads, yielding one entry per CDR3 protein. The table shows 100,000 to 150,000 distinct CDR3 sequences, with 13% to 15% occurring only once. The sequencing used CD8+ T cells sorted from PBMCs, collected 5 days after the yellow fever booster vaccination. All receptors come from a man younger than 35 who received the YFV17D yellow fever vaccine. The CDR3 runs from the conserved cysteine through the conserved F or W. Each record gives: J gene, D gene, V gene, clone size, CDR3 DNA, CDR3 protein. The D gene is left open where the match is weak. Only part of the rows carry a size: once, few, many, or a class if the clone is expanded.

>TRBJ1-2|NA|TRBV5-5|few
TGTGCCAGCAGCTTGCAACAGGGTTATATTCCCTATGGCTACACCTTC
CASSLQQGYIPYGYTF
>TRBJ2-3|NA|TRBV5-1|NA
TGCGCCAGCAGGCTGAACACAGATACGCAGTATTTT
CASRLNTDTQYF
>TRBJ2-2|TRBD1|TRBV11-2|NA
TGTGCCAGCAGCCTGACAGGGGGTACGAACACCGGGGAGCTGTTTTTT
CASSLTGGTNTGELFF
>TRBJ2-3|NA|TRBV7-3|few
TGTGCCAGCAGCTTAGTTGTTGCCGATACGCAGTATTTT
CASSLVVADTQYF
>TRBJ2-1|TRBD2|TRBV9|NA
TGTGCCAGCAGCACCGGGGGGGTGCCGTACAATGAGCAGTTCTTC
CASSTGGVPYNEQFF
>TRBJ1-1|NA|TRBV5-5|few
TGTGCCAGCAGCTTGGCAGGGAAGACTGAAGCTTTCTTT
CASSLAGKTEAFF
>TRBJ1-2|TRBD1|TRBV4-1|NA
TGCGCCAGCAGCCAAAACAGGGGGTACTATGGCTACACCTTC
CASSQNRGYYGYTF
>TRBJ2-2|TRBD2|TRBV7-7|few
TGTGCCAGCAGCATTAGCGGGGGGCCTACCGGGGAGCTGTTTTTT
CASSISGGPTGELFF
>TRBJ2-2|TRBD2|TRBV6-2/TRBV6-3|NA
TGTGCCAGCAGCGGGGGGGCCCCCGGGGAGCTGTTTTTT
CASSGGAPGELFF
>TRBJ2-7|TRBD1|TRBV18|many
TGTGCCAGCTCTCCCGACAGGGTGAGCTCCTACGAGCAGTACTTC
CASSPDRVSSYEQYF
>TRBJ2-3|TRBD1|TRBV12-3/TRBV12-4|few
TGTGCCAGCAGTTTGCGAGGGGGCGGCCCCGCAGATACGCAGTATTTT
CASSLRGGGPADTQYF
>TRBJ1-1|NA|TRBV6-5|NA
TGTGCCAGCGGCAGATCAGGGAGGAACACTGAAGCTTTCTTT
CASGRSGRNTEAFF
>TRBJ2-1|NA|TRBV19|NA
TGTGCCAGTAATCCCGGGTTAGACTCCTACAATGAGCAGTTCTTC
CASNPGLDSYNEQFF
>TRBJ1-1|TRBD1|TRBV7-9|many
TGTGCCAGCAGCTTAGCACAGGGGGCAGGCACTGAAGCTTTCTTT
CASSLAQGAGTEAFF
>TRBJ2-3|TRBD2|TRBV4-1|NA
TGCGCCAGCAGCCGACCAGGACTAGCGGCCACAGATACGCAGTATTTT
CASSRPGLAATDTQYF
>TRBJ2-5|TRBD2|TRBV11-2|NA
TGTGCCAGCAGCTCGGGAGGGACTACCTTACAAGAGACCCAGTACTTC
CASSSGGTTLQETQYF
>TRBJ1-2|NA|TRBV29-1|few
TGCAGCGTTCCTCTTTCGGAAGGCGGCTACACCTTC
CSVPLSEGGYTF
>TRBJ2-7|NA|TRBV29-1|NA
TGCAGCACTGGGACTTACCACGAGCAGTACTTC
CSTGTYHEQYF
>TRBJ2-6|NA|TRBV4-1|many
TGCGCCAGCAGCCAAGGAGGAAGCTCTGGGGCCAACGTCCTGACTTTC
CASSQGGSSGANVLTF
>TRBJ1-5|NA|TRBV10-3|few
TGTGCCATCAGTGGAGACAGAGCTAGCAATCAGCCCCAGCATTTT
CAISGDRASNQPQHF
>TRBJ2-5|NA|TRBV7-9|NA
TGTGCCAGTCGGGCGGGACGGGGAAACCAAGAGACCCAGTACTTC
CASRAGRGNQETQYF
>TRBJ1-4|NA|TRBV12-3/TRBV12-4|NA
TGTGCCAGCAGTTTATCGCGGACCTATGAAAAACTGTTTTTT
CASSLSRTYEKLFF
>TRBJ2-2|NA|TRBV6-1|NA
TGTGCCACCAGGACGAACACCGGGGAGCTGTTTTTT
CATRTNTGELFF
>TRBJ1-5|NA|TRBV5-1|NA
TGCGCCAGCAGCTGGGTAGACAGTTTAAATCAGCCCCAGCATTTT
CASSWVDSLNQPQHF
>TRBJ2-3|TRBD2|TRBV29-1|NA
TGCAGCGTTGATGGACTAGCGGGGGGGCCGGGCACAGATACGCAGTATTTT
CSVDGLAGGPGTDTQYF
>TRBJ2-2|NA|TRBV4-3|few
TGCGCCAGCAGCCAAGTTCCAGTGAACACCGGGGAGCTGTTTTTT
CASSQVPVNTGELFF
>TRBJ2-3|NA|TRBV27|NA
TGTGCCAGCAGTTTAAGGGACTTCGATACGCAGTATTTT
CASSLRDFDTQYF
>TRBJ1-2|TRBD1|TRBV5-1|NA
TGCGCCAGCAGCAAGTTCCGGGACAGGGGGCTACACTATGGCTACACCTTC
CASSKFRDRGLHYGYTF
>TRBJ1-6|NA|TRBV4-1|NA
TGCGCCAGCAGCCAAGATATTGTTCCACCCCTCCACTTT
CASSQDIVPPLHF
>TRBJ2-7|NA|TRBV12-3/TRBV12-4|NA
TGTGCCAGCAGTTTACCCGGCAGGTCGTACGAGCAGTACTTC
CASSLPGRSYEQYF
>TRBJ1-1|NA|TRBV5-1|NA
TGCGCCAGCAGCTTGGATGTTGGACATCAGAACACTGAAGCTTTCTTT
CASSLDVGHQNTEAFF
>TRBJ1-1|NA|TRBV6-5|few
TGTGCCAGCAGTTACGGGGCTCCGGGAGAGGGCACTGAAGCTTTCTTT
CASSYGAPGEGTEAFF
>TRBJ1-1|NA|TRBV5-1|NA
TGCGCCAGCAGCTTCGCTCCTGAAGCTTTCTTT
CASSFAPEAFF
>TRBJ2-3|NA|TRBV12-3/TRBV12-4|few
TGTGCCAGCAGATGGTGGGGCGCGAGGGGGGACACAGATACGCAGTATTTT
CASRWWGARGDTDTQYF
>TRBJ2-7|NA|TRBV6-2/TRBV6-3|many
TGTGCCAGCGGAAGACAGGCCTACTACGAGCAGTACTTC
CASGRQAYYEQYF
>TRBJ2-5|TRBD2|TRBV5-1|NA
TGCGCCAGCAGCTCCGGGACTAGCGGCCTTCGGGTCCAGTACTTC
CASSSGTSGLRVQYF